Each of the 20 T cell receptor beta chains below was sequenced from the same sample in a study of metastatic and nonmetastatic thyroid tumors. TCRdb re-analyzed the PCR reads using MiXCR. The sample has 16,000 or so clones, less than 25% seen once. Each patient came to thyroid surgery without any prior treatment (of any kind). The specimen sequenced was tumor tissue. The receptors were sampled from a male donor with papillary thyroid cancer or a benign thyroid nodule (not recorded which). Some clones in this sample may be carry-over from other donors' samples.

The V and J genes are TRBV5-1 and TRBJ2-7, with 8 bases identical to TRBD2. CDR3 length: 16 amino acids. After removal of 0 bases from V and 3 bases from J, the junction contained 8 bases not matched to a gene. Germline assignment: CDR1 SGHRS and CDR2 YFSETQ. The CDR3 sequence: CASSLGPGLGVYEQYF. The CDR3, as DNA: TGCGCCAGCAGCTTGGGGCCGGGACTAGGCGTCTACGAGCAGTACTTC. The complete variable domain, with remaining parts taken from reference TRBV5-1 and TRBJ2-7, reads KAGVTQTPRYLIKTRGQQVTLSCSPISGHRSVSWYQQTPGQGLQFLFEYFSETQRNKGNFPGRFSGRQFSNSRSEMNVSTLELGDSALYLCASSLGPGLGVYEQYFGPGTRLTVT.

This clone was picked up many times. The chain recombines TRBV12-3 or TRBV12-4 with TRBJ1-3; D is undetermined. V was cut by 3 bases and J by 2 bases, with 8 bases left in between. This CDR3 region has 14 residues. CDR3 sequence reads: CASSFNGAGNTIYF. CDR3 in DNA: TGTGCCAGCAGTTTCAACGGGGCTGGAAACACCATATATTTT.

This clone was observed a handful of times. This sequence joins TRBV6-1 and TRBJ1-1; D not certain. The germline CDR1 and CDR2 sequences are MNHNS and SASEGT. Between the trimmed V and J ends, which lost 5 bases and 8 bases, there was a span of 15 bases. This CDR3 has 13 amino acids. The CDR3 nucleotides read TGTGCCAGCAGTCAAACCACCTCCCCGGAAGCTTTCTTT. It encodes CASSQTTSPEAFF.

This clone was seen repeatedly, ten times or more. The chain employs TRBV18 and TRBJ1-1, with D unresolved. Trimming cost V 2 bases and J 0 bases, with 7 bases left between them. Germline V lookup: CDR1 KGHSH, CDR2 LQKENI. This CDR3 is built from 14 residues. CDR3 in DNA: TGTGCCAGCTCACCAGGTGTCATGAACACTGAAGCTTTCTTT. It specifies CASSPGVMNTEAFF.

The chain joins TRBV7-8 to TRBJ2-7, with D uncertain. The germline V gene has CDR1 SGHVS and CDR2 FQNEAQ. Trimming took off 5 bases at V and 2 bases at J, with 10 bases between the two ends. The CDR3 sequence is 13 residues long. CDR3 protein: CASSPGSPYEQYF. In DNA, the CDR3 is TGTGCCAGCAGCCCTGGCTCTCCCTACGAGCAGTACTTC.

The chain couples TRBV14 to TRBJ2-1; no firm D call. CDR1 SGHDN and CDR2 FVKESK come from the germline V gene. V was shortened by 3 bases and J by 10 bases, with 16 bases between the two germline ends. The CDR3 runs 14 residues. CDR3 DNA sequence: TGTGCCAGCAGCCAGCTACATCCTAACGGGGAGCAGTTCTTC. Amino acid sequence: CASSQLHPNGEQFF.

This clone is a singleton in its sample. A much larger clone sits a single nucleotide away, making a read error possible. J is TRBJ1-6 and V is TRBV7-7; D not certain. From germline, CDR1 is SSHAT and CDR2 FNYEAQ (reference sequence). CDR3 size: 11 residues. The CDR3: CASSLGPFVAF. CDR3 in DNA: TGTGCTAGCAGCTTAGGACCATTTGTGGCGTTT.

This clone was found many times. The CDR3 is CASSQSRGVSYNEQFF. For the CDR3, the DNA is TGTGCCAGCAGCCAAAGCAGAGGGGTCTCCTACAATGAGCAGTTCTTC. This chain joins TRBV3-1 and TRBJ2-1, with D possibly called TRBD1 or TRBD2 (5 bases each). This CDR3 spans 16 amino acids. The V end was cut by 2 bases, the J end by 0 bases, with 11 bases between. Germline CDR1 reads LGHDT; CDR2 reads YNNKEL (reference sequence).

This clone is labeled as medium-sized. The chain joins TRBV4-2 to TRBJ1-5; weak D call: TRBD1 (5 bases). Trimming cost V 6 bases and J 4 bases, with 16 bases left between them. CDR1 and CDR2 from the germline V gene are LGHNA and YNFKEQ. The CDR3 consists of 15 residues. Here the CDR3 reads CASRVSQGSNQPQHF. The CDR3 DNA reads TGTGCCAGCAGAGTGTCGCAGGGATCAAATCAGCCCCAGCATTTT.

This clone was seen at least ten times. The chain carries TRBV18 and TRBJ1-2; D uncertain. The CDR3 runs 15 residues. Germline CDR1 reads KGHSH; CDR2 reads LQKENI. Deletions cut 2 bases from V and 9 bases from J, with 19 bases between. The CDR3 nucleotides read TGTGCCAGCTCACCATCAAGGGATCCGCTATCGCGCTACACCTTC. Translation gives CASSPSRDPLSRYTF. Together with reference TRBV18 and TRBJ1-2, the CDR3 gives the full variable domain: NAGVMQNPRHLVRRRGQEARLRCSPMKGHSHVYWYRQLPEEGLKFMVYLQKENIIDESGMPKERFSAEFPKEGPSILRIQQVVRGDSAAYFCASSPSRDPLSRYTFGSGTRLTVV.

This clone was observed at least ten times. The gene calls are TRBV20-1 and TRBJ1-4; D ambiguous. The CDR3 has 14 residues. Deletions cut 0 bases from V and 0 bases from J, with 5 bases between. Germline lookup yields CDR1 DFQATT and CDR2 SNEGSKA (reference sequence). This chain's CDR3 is CSAREWATNEKLFF. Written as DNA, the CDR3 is TGCAGTGCTAGAGAATGGGCAACTAATGAAAAACTGTTTTTT.

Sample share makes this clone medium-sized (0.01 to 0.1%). The CDR3 sequence is CASRVERDKRMREAFF. CDR3 bases: TGTGCCAGCAGAGTGGAGCGGGACAAACGGATGCGTGAAGCTTTCTTT. The chain joins TRBV7-9 to TRBJ1-1; possibly TRBD1 for D (6 bases). Looked up from germline, CDR1 is SEHNR and CDR2 is FQNEAQ (reference sequence). This CDR3 spans 16 amino acids. Trimming took 6 bases from V and 7 from J, leaving 24 bases between them.

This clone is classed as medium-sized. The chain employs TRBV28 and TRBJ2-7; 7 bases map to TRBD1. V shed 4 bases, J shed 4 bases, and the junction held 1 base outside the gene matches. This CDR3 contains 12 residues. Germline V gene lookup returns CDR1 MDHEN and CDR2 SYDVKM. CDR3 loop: CASSYRGYEQYF. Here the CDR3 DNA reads TGTGCCAGCAGTTACAGGGGATACGAGCAGTACTTC.

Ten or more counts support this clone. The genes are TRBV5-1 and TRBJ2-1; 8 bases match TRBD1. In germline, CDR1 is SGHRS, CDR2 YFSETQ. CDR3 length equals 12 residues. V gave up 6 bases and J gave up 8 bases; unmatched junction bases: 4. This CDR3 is CASTQQGDEQFF. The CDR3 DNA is TGCGCCAGCACCCAACAGGGGGATGAGCAGTTCTTC.

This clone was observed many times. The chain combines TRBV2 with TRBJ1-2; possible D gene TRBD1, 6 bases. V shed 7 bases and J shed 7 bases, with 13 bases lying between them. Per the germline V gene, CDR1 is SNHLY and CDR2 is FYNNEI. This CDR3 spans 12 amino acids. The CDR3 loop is CASTWRTVGYTF. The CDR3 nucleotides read TGTGCCAGCACCTGGAGGACAGTTGGCTACACCTTC. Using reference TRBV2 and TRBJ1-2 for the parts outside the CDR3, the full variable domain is EPEVTQTPSHQVTQMGQEVILRCVPISNHLYFYWYRQILGQKVEFLVSFYNNEISEKSEIFDDQFSVERPDGSNFTLKIRSTKLEDSAMYFCASTWRTVGYTFGSGTRLTVV.

The CDR3 coding sequence is TGTGCCAGCAGCTCCCGGACAGGGGGGATGAACACTGAAGCTTTCTTT. Translation gives CASSSRTGGMNTEAFF. The rearrangement links TRBV11-2 to TRBJ1-1; 10 bases are a match to TRBD1. Per the germline V gene, CDR1 is SGHAT and CDR2 is FQNNGV. This CDR3 contains 16 residues. V trimming: 4 bases; J trimming: 0 bases; junction bases outside the gene matches: 5.

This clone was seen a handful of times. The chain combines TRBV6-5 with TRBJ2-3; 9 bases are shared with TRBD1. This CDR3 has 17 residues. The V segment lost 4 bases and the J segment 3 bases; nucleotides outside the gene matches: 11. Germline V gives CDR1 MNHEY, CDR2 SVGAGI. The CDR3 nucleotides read TGTGCCAGCAGTTTGAGACGGGGACAGGGAAGGACAGATACGCAGTATTTT. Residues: CASSLRRGQGRTDTQYF.

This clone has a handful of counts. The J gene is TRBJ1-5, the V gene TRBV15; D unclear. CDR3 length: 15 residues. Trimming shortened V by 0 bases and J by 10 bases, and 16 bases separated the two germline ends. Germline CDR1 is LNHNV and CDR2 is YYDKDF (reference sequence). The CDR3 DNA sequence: TGTGCCACCAGCAGAGATGCGGACGTTCCGTCTCCCCAGCATTTT. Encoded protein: CATSRDADVPSPQHF.

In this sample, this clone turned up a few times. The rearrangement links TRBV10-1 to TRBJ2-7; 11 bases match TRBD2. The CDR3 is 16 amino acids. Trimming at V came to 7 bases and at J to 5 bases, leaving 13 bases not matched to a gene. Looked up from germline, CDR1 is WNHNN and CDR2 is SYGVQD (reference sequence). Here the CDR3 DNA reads TGCGCCAGCACCTTGACTAGCGGGGACCCTCGGGACGAGCAGTACTTC. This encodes CASTLTSGDPRDEQYF.

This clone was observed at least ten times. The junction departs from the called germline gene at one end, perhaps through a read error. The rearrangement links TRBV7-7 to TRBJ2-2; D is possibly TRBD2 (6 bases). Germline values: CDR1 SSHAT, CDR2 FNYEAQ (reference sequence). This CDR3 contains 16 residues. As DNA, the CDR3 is TGTGCTAGCAGCTTAGTTCCAGCGGGGAACACCGGGGAGCTGTTTTTT. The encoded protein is CASSLVPAGNTGELFF.